A single sample is the source of the 26 T cell receptor beta chains below, sequenced in a study of blood T cell repertoires in COVID-19. Clones were sequenced by immunoSEQ multiplex PCR, and TCRdb holds only the in-frame ones, with some missing. There are roughly 300,000 clones in the sample; roughly 85% occur only once, and 10% to 15% lies in the top ten. The sequenced material came from peripheral blood. These receptors were collected from a human donor in a cohort sampled during active COVID-19.

V is TRBV5-5 and J is TRBJ1-4, with 7 bases fitting TRBD1. The CDR3 consists of 14 residues. Germline CDR1 reads SGHKS; CDR2 reads YYEKEE (reference sequence). The V and J ends lost 3 bases and 8 bases, in that order; junction bases with no gene match: 7. CDR3 sequence (DNA): TGTGCCAGCAGCTCGGGACAGTTTGGGGAAAAACTGTTTTTT. Its protein is CASSSGQFGEKLFF. The full variable domain, completed using reference TRBV5-5 and TRBJ1-4, is DAGVTQSPTHLIKTRGQQVTLRCSPISGHKSVSWYQQVLGQGPQFIFQYYEKEERGRGNFPDRFSARQFPNYSSELNVNALLLGDSALYLCASSSGQFGEKLFFGSGTQLSVL.

CDR3 loop: CASSLEGFAGELFF. The DNA of the CDR3 is TGTGCCAGCAGCTTAGAGGGGTTCGCCGGGGAGCTGTTTTTT. The rearrangement uses TRBV7-7 and TRBJ2-2; weak D call: TRBD1 (5 bases). The CDR3 is 14 residues long. The V and J ends lost 1 base and 6 bases respectively, with 9 bases between them. CDR1 is SSHAT, CDR2 FNYEAQ, per germline (reference sequence).

The V and J genes are TRBV6-6 and TRBJ1-2; 8 bases match TRBD1. Germline CDR1 is MNHNY and CDR2 is SVGAGI (reference sequence). After removal of 5 bases from V and 2 bases from J, the junction contained 7 bases not matched to a gene. This CDR3 spans 15 amino acids. The CDR3, as DNA: TGTGCCAGCAGTACGACAGGGGACAGGAACTATGGCTACACCTTC. Translated: CASSTTGDRNYGYTF.

The gene calls are TRBV7-2 and TRBJ2-1; 9 bases are shared with TRBD1. The CDR3 is 17 residues long. In germline, CDR1 is SGHTA, CDR2 FQGNSA. The V segment lost 5 bases and the J segment 8 bases; nucleotides outside the gene matches: 16. The CDR3 DNA reads TGTGCCAGCAGCGTTTACAGGGGGCGGGGCCCCGAGTATGAGCAGTTCTTC. This sequence encodes CASSVYRGRGPEYEQFF.

The genes are TRBV12-5 and TRBJ1-1; unclear D gene. The CDR3 contains 13 residues. The germline V gene encodes CDR1 LGHNT and CDR2 FRNRAP. Trimming took 6 bases from V and 1 from J, leaving 9 bases between them. The chain's CDR3 is CASGKAGNTEAFF. DNA of the CDR3: TGTGCTAGTGGCAAGGCAGGGAACACTGAAGCTTTCTTT.

The chain recombines TRBV7-2 with TRBJ2-1; 7 bases are shared with TRBD2. The CDR3 has 16 residues. V lost 1 base to trimming and J lost 1 base; unmatched junction nucleotides: 4. Germline V lookup: CDR1 SGHTA, CDR2 FQGNSA. The CDR3 protein is CASSLGGRGSYNEQFF. As DNA, the CDR3 is TGTGCCAGCAGCTTAGGTGGGAGGGGTTCCTACAATGAGCAGTTCTTC.

The chain joins TRBV6-5 to TRBJ2-3, with no clear D. Trimming removed 8 bases at V and 7 bases at J, with 10 bases between. Looked up from germline, CDR1 is MNHEY and CDR2 is SVGAGI. This CDR3 region has 11 residues. The CDR3: CASASVYTQYF. The DNA for the CDR3 is TGTGCCAGCGCCAGTGTGTATACGCAGTATTTT.

For this clone: The same CDR3 also results from other DNA sequences found in this sample. The gene calls are TRBV3-1 (or the pseudogene TRBV3-2) and TRBJ2-5, with 10 bases aligning to TRBD2. Unmatched junction bases numbered 5, after V lost 5 bases and J lost 5 bases. The CDR3 has 14 residues. Germline-derived CDR1 and CDR2 are LGHDT and YNNKEL (reference sequence). The CDR3 sequence: CASSSRTSGETQYF. The CDR3 coding sequence is TGTGCCAGCAGCTCTAGGACTAGCGGCGAGACCCAGTACTTC.

A single count supports this clone. The V and J genes are TRBV7-2 and TRBJ2-2; weak D call: TRBD2 (5 bases). Germline V gene lookup returns CDR1 SGHTA and CDR2 FQGNSA. V was pared by 1 base and J by 6 bases, with 15 bases between. The CDR3 spans 16 residues. CDR3 sequence: CASSLDGPRRSGELFF. DNA of the CDR3: TGTGCCAGCAGCTTAGATGGTCCAAGGAGGTCCGGGGAGCTGTTTTTT.

The chain is built from TRBV7-9 and TRBJ2-1; TRBD2 matches 9 bases. Germline CDR1 and CDR2: SEHNR and FQNEAQ (reference sequence). J was trimmed by 7 bases and V by 4 bases; bases with no gene match: 8. This CDR3 spans 15 amino acids. The CDR3 loop is CASSSGSSGTNEQFF. The CDR3 DNA is TGTGCCAGCAGCTCAGGGTCTAGCGGGACGAATGAGCAGTTCTTC.

The J gene is TRBJ1-2, the V gene TRBV5-1; 8 positions match TRBD1. The J segment lost 2 bases and the V segment lost 3 bases, leaving 3 bases of the junction unmatched. Looked up from germline, CDR1 is SGHRS and CDR2 is YFSETQ. The CDR3 covers 14 residues. The CDR3 DNA follows: TGCGCCAGCAGCTCGGACAGGGTGAACTATGGCTACACCTTC. Its translation: CASSSDRVNYGYTF.

The chain is built from TRBV28 and TRBJ1-5; 7 bases agree with TRBD1. Looked up from germline, CDR1 is MDHEN and CDR2 is SYDVKM. V trimming: 5 bases; J trimming: 4 bases; junction bases outside the gene matches: 11. The CDR3 spans 16 residues. The CDR3 nucleotides are TGTGCCAGCAGTCCCAGTCCTTCGACAGGGAATCAGCCCCAGCATTTT. Protein: CASSPSPSTGNQPQHF.

The chain recombines TRBV3-1 (or the pseudogene TRBV3-2) with TRBJ1-1, with D perhaps TRBD1 (6 bases). There are 14 residues in the CDR3. V was shortened by 6 bases and J by 1 base, with 12 bases between the two germline ends. Germline CDR1 LGHDT, CDR2 YNNKEL (reference sequence). CDR3 nucleotides: TGTGCCAGCAGGCATGCGGACAGGAACACTGAAGCTTTCTTT. As protein: CASRHADRNTEAFF.

This clone occurred once. The rearrangement links TRBV9 to TRBJ2-2; D uncertain. The CDR3 is 13 amino acids. Germline V gene sequence: CDR1 SGDLS, CDR2 YYNGEE. V was trimmed by 7 bases and J by 3 bases, leaving 10 bases between them. As DNA, the CDR3 is TGTGCCAGCGGTTCTAGTTACACCGGGGAGCTGTTTTTT. This codes for CASGSSYTGELFF.

The chain employs TRBV13 and TRBJ2-5; possible D gene TRBD2, 6 bases. V dropped 5 bases and J dropped 2 bases, with 9 bases sitting between them. CDR1 is PRHDT and CDR2 is FYEKMQ in the germline V gene (reference sequence). This CDR3 contains 13 residues. CDR3 protein: CASSLGSQETQYF. CDR3 DNA: TGTGCCAGCAGCCTCGGGAGTCAAGAGACCCAGTACTTC.

The V call is TRBV5-6, the J call TRBJ2-1; perhaps TRBD1 as D (6 bases). This CDR3 is built from 14 residues. Deletions cut 2 bases from V and 5 bases from J, with 11 bases between. CDR1 is SGHDT and CDR2 is YYEEEE in the germline V gene. The CDR3 sequence: CASSFNRAHNEQFF. CDR3 coding DNA: TGTGCCAGCAGCTTTAACAGGGCCCACAATGAGCAGTTCTTC. Full variable domain (outside the CDR3, taken from reference TRBV5-6 and TRBJ2-1): DAGVTQSPTHLIKTRGQQVTLRCSPKSGHDTVSWYQQALGQGPQFIFQYYEEEERQRGNFPDRFSGHQFPNYSSELNVNALLLGDSALYLCASSFNRAHNEQFFGPGTRLTVL.

The J gene is TRBJ1-5, the V gene TRBV4-1; 9 bases align to TRBD1. V was clipped by 2 bases and J by 0 bases; unmatched bases: 8. From germline, CDR1 is MGHRA and CDR2 YSYEKL. This CDR3 has 18 residues. CDR3 loop: CASSQTGTGLYSNQPQHF. CDR3 DNA sequence: TGCGCCAGCAGCCAAACCGGGACAGGGCTTTATAGCAATCAGCCCCAGCATTTT.

V usage is TRBV15 and J usage is TRBJ2-1, with D perhaps TRBD2 (6 bases). The CDR3 has 15 residues. Germline V gene sequence: CDR1 LNHNV, CDR2 YYDKDF (reference sequence). Between the trimmed V and J ends, which lost 0 bases and 4 bases, there was a span of 10 bases. CDR3 sequence reads: CATSREAGSYNEQFF. The CDR3 DNA sequence: TGTGCCACCAGCAGAGAGGCGGGATCATACAATGAGCAGTTCTTC.

The chain joins TRBV19 to TRBJ2-3; 13 bases line up with TRBD2. The V and J ends lost 5 bases and 6 bases, in that order; junction bases with no gene match: 5. The CDR3 consists of 15 residues. CDR1 and CDR2 from the germline V gene are LNHDA and SQIVND (reference sequence). The CDR3, as DNA: TGTGCCAGTAGTTCCAGGGGACTAGCGGGGGATACGCAGTATTTT. It is translated as CASSSRGLAGDTQYF.

The chain is built from TRBV11-2 and TRBJ2-7; tentative D call: TRBD1 (6 bases). Trimming stripped 5 bases from V and 0 bases from J, with 17 bases between. Germline V CDR1 and CDR2: SGHAT, FQNNGV. CDR3 size: 16 residues. CDR3 in DNA: TGTGCCAGCAGCCCCGAGGGGGTAGACGGCTCCTACGAGCAGTACTTC. Residues: CASSPEGVDGSYEQYF.

This sequence joins TRBV5-1 and TRBJ2-3; a possible D gene is TRBD2 (6 bases). From germline, CDR1 is SGHRS and CDR2 YFSETQ. V gave up 2 bases and J gave up 4 bases, with 11 bases separating them. This CDR3 is built from 14 residues. The DNA for the CDR3 is TGCGCCAGCAGCTTAACGGGAGAAGCAGATACGCAGTATTTT. As protein: CASSLTGEADTQYF.

The CDR3 reads CASSFVQGRSYNEQFF. In DNA form, the CDR3 reads TGTGCCAGCAGTTTTGTCCAGGGTCGCTCCTACAATGAGCAGTTCTTC. V gene TRBV28 combines with J gene TRBJ2-1, with a weak D call TRBD1 (5 bases). CDR3 length equals 16 residues. V was clipped by 3 bases and J by 0 bases, with 12 bases between them. Germline lookup yields CDR1 MDHEN and CDR2 SYDVKM.

V is TRBV2 and J is TRBJ1-2; D uncertain. This CDR3 spans 15 amino acids. Germline values: CDR1 SNHLY, CDR2 FYNNEI. The ends were cut back, 5 bases at V and 4 bases at J, with 17 bases in the middle. The CDR3 loop is CASSPNGGPLYGYTF. In nucleotides, the CDR3 is TGTGCCAGCAGTCCGAACGGCGGCCCCCTCTATGGCTACACCTTC.

On this clone: Other DNA sequences from this sample encode an identical CDR3 as well. The rearrangement links TRBV7-9 to TRBJ1-1; D is possibly TRBD1 (5 bases). The CDR3 extends over 12 amino acids. Germline-derived CDR1 and CDR2 are SEHNR and FQNEAQ (reference sequence). Trimming removed 3 bases at V and 5 bases at J, with 7 bases between. CDR3 loop: CASSLGLTEAFF. In DNA form, the CDR3 reads TGTGCCAGCAGCTTGGGACTAACTGAAGCTTTCTTT.

DNA of the CDR3: TGTGCCAGCAGCCACTCCGGGACATCGAACACTGAAGCTTTCTTT. It translates to CASSHSGTSNTEAFF. The gene calls are TRBV3-1 (or the pseudogene TRBV3-2) and TRBJ1-1; D is possibly TRBD1 (6 bases). Germline V gene sequence: CDR1 LGHDT, CDR2 YNNKEL (reference sequence). Trimming left V 3 bases short and J 1 base short, with 12 bases between. This CDR3 is built from 15 residues.

The chain has TRBV19 and TRBJ2-1; TRBD2 matches 15 bases. Germline trimming cut 3 bases from V and 8 bases from J; bases unmatched to any gene: 14. Germline lookup yields CDR1 LNHDA and CDR2 SQIVND (reference sequence). The CDR3 extends over 19 amino acids. The CDR3 DNA is TGTGCCAGTAGTATGGTCTTAGGACTAGCGGGAGGGGTTCTGGATGAGCAGTTCTTC. Translating gives CASSMVLGLAGGVLDEQFF.